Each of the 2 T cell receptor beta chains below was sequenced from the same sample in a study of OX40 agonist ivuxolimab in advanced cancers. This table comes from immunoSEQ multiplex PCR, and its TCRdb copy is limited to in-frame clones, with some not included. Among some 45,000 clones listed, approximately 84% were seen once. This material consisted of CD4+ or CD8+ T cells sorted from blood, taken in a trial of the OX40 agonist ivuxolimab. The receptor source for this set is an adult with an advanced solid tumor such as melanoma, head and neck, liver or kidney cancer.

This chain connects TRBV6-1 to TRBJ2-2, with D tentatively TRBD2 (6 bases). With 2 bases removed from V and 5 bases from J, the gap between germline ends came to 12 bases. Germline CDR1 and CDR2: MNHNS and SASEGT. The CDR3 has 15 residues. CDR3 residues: CASSERDSNTGELFF. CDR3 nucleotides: TGTGCCAGCAGTGAACGGGACTCAAATACCGGGGAGCTGTTTTTT.

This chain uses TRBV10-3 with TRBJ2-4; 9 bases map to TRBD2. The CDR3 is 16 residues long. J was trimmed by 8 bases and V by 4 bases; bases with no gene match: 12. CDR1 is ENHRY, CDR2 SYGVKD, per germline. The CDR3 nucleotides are TGTGCCATCAGTGGTGGGGGAGCTAGCGGGAAGGACATTCAGTACTTC. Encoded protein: CAISGGGASGKDIQYF.